The sequence of this TCR beta chain was determined in a study of Ad26.COV2.S vaccination and SARS-CoV-2 variants. The treatment is: around 19 received Ad26.COV2.S at low or high dose, single or two shots; five or six received placebo; per-sample allocation not given. The study sampled participants on day 63 after the first vaccine or placebo injection. Method: immunoSEQ multiplex PCR; TCRdb's copy keeps in-frame clones and lacks some. The sample includes about 400,000 clones, 83% of them seen just once. This CDR3 region has 14 residues. CDR1 is SGHRS, CDR2 YFSETQ, per germline. V shed 0 bases and J shed 1 base, with 7 bases lying between them.

The receptor was isolated from a person between 18 and 65 years old who received the Ad26.COV2.S COVID-19 vaccine or a placebo. The chain is built from TRBV5-1 and TRBJ1-1, with a possible D match to TRBD1 (5 bases). Sample: peripheral blood, taken in a trial of Ad26.COV2.S vaccine versus placebo. CDR3 region: CASSLGQSNTEAFF. In DNA form, the CDR3 reads TGCGCCAGCAGCTTGGGACAGTCGAACACTGAAGCTTTCTTT.